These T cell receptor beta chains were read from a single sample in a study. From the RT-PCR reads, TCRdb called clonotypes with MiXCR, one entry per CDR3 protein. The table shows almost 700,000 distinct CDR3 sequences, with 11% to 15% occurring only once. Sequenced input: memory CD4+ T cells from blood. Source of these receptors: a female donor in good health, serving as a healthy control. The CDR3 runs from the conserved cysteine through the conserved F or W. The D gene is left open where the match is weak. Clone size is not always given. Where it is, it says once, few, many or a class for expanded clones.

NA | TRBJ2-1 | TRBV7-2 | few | CASSQQLVGQFF | TGTGCCAGCAGCCAACAGCTGGTGGGGCAGTTCTTC
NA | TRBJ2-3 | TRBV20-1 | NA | CGTEPRDTQYF | TGCGGAACTGAGCCCAGAGATACGCAGTATTTT
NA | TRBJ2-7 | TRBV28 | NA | CASSYPTLYEQYF | TGTGCCAGCAGTTACCCAACTTTGTACGAGCAGTACTTC
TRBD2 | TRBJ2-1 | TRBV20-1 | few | CRSGAHGGNEQFF | TGCAGAAGCGGGGCTCACGGGGGCAATGAGCAGTTCTTC
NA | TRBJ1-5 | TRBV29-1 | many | CSATTDAYNNQPQHF | TGCAGCGCTACGACCGACGCCTATAACAATCAGCCCCAGCATTTT
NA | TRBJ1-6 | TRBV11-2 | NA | CASRSLRQPLSPLHF | TGTGCCAGCAGGTCTCTGAGACAGCCTCTTTCACCCCTCCACTTT
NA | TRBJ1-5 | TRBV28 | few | CASSLYMGNQPQHF | TGTGCCAGCAGTTTGTATATGGGCAATCAGCCCCAGCATTTT
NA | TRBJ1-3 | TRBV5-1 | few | CASSLPLYSGNTIYF | TGCGCCAGCAGCTTGCCGCTCTACTCTGGAAACACCATATATTTT
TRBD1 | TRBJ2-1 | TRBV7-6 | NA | CVSTGTGNYNEQFF | TGTGTCAGCACCGGGACAGGGAACTACAATGAGCAGTTCTTC
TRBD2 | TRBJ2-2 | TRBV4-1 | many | CASRLADHTGELFF | TGCGCCAGCAGACTAGCGGATCACACCGGGGAGCTGTTTTTT
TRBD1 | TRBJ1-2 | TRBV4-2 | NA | CASSQGGQGERYGYTF | TGTGCCAGCAGCCAAGGGGGACAGGGAGAACGCTATGGCTACACCTTC
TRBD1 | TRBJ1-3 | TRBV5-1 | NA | CASSPQGQGSGNTIYF | TGCGCCAGCAGCCCCCAAGGACAGGGCTCTGGAAACACCATATATTTT
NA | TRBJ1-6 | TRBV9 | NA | CASSEQTGLNSPLHF | TGTGCCAGCAGCGAGCAGACAGGTTTGAATTCACCCCTCCACTTT
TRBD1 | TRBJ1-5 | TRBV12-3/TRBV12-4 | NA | CASSPQGDGNQPQHF | TGTGCCAGCAGTCCCCAGGGGGACGGCAATCAGCCCCAGCATTTT
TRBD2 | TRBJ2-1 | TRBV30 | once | CACPPGLAGGSEQFF | TGTGCCTGCCCACCGGGACTAGCGGGAGGAAGTGAGCAGTTCTTC
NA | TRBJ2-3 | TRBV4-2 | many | CASRKIGGTSTDTQYF | TGTGCCAGCAGGAAGATAGGCGGAACTAGCACAGATACGCAGTATTTT
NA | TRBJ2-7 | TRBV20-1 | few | CSARDTGGEREQYF | TGCAGTGCTAGAGATACCGGAGGGGAACGGGAGCAGTACTTC
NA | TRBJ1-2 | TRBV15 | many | CATSRDGGGYTF | TGTGCCACCAGCAGAGACGGAGGTGGCTACACCTTC
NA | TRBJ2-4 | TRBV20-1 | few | CSAPGTAVGNIQYF | TGCAGTGCCCCTGGGACTGCCGTTGGAAACATTCAGTACTTC
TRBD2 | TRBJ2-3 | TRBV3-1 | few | CASSKRLAGASTDTQYF | TGTGCCAGCAGCAAAAGACTAGCGGGGGCCAGCACAGATACGCAGTATTTT
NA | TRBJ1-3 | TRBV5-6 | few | CASSWRFEGNTIYF | TGTGCCAGCAGCTGGAGGTTTGAGGGAAACACCATATATTTT
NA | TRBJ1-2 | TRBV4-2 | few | CASSQDMYNSNYGYTF | TGTGCCAGCAGCCAAGATATGTATAACAGTAACTATGGCTACACCTTC
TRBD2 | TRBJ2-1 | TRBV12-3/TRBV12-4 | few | CASSLAPGLAGGPVGEQFF | TGTGCCAGCAGTTTAGCGCCAGGACTAGCGGGAGGGCCGGTCGGTGAGCAGTTCTTC
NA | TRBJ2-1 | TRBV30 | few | CAWSLSANYNEQFF | TGTGCCTGGAGTCTAAGCGCTAACTACAATGAGCAGTTCTTC
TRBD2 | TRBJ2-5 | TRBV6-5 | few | CASSSAGGPVETQYF | TGTGCCAGCAGCTCAGCGGGAGGGCCAGTCGAGACCCAGTACTTC
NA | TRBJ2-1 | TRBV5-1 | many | CASSLKGSSNEQFF | TGCGCCAGCAGCTTGAAGGGTTCGAGCAATGAGCAGTTCTTC
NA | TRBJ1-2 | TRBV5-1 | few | CASSLDLKGGYTF | TGCGCCAGCAGCTTGGACCTCAAGGGTGGCTACACCTTC
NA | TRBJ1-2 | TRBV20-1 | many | CSASYGYYGYTF | TGCAGTGCTAGTTACGGCTACTATGGCTACACCTTC
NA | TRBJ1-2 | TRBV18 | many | CASSPRDGEGYTF | TGTGCCAGCTCACCTAGAGACGGGGAGGGCTACACCTTC
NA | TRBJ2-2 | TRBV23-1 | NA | CVRGVGELFF | TGCGTGAGGGGGGTTGGGGAGCTGTTTTTT
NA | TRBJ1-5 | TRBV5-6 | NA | CASSFYSRQPNQPQHF | TGTGCCAGCAGCTTTTACTCAAGACAGCCCAATCAGCCCCAGCATTTT
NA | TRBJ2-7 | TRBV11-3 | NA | CASSLMTGAEQYF | TGTGCCAGCAGCTTAATGACGGGAGCCGAGCAGTACTTC
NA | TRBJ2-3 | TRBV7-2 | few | CASRAGLSTDTQYF | TGTGCCAGCAGAGCGGGCCTTAGCACAGATACGCAGTATTTT
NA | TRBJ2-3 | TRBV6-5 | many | CASSRSFRGSDTQYF | TGTGCCAGCAGTCGGTCTTTCAGGGGTTCCGATACGCAGTATTTT